Listed below are T cell receptor beta chains from one sample, sequenced in a study of cytomegalovirus exposure and HLA in healthy donors. Only in-frame clones appear in the TCRdb table, and some are missing; sequencing was by immunoSEQ multiplex PCR. The table includes under 200,000 clones, roughly 80% detected once. Source material: PBMCs. The receptors here all came from a male donor in good health and CMV-seronegative. Each CDR3 is given with its conserved first and last residue. The order of the fields is D gene, J gene, clone size, V gene, CDR3 protein, CDR3 DNA. D genes are given only for firm matches. Size values are once, few and many counts, or a class for expanded clones, and some rows have none.

D: NA; J: TRBJ1-5; size: NA; V: TRBV30; CDR3: CAWSTGRGLNQPQHF; DNA: TGTGCCTGGAGCACAGGGAGGGGACTGAATCAGCCCCAGCATTTT
D: TRBD1; J: TRBJ1-2; size: once; V: TRBV5-1; CDR3: CASSLRTGPGKSGGYTF; DNA: TGCGCCAGCAGCTTGAGGACAGGGCCTGGGAAAAGTGGTGGCTACACCTTC
D: TRBD2; J: TRBJ2-7; size: NA; V: TRBV7-2; CDR3: CASSLVAGGPIYEQYF; DNA: TGTGCCAGCAGCTTAGTAGCGGGGGGCCCGATCTACGAGCAGTACTTC
D: NA; J: TRBJ1-1; size: few; V: TRBV5-1; CDR3: CASRSGALGNTEAFF; DNA: TGCGCCAGCCGGTCTGGGGCTTTAGGGAACACTGAAGCTTTCTTT
D: NA; J: TRBJ2-3; size: few; V: TRBV11-2; CDR3: CASSLELSQGSRTDTQYF; DNA: TGTGCCAGCAGCTTAGAACTGTCGCAGGGCTCGCGCACAGATACGCAGTATTTT
D: TRBD2; J: TRBJ2-2; size: NA; V: TRBV5-4; CDR3: CASSNIAGLNTGELFF; DNA: TGTGCCAGCAGCAACATAGCGGGGTTAAACACCGGGGAGCTGTTTTTT
D: TRBD1; J: TRBJ1-5; size: NA; V: TRBV7-9; CDR3: CASSGGPGQGAGQPQHF; DNA: TGTGCCAGCAGCGGGGGCCCGGGGCAGGGGGCCGGGCAGCCCCAGCATTTT
D: TRBD2; J: TRBJ2-7; size: NA; V: TRBV4-3; CDR3: CASSQDWEAAGGPEQYF; DNA: TGCGCCAGCAGCCAAGATTGGGAAGCAGCGGGGGGGCCCGAGCAGTACTTC
D: TRBD1; J: TRBJ1-4; size: once; V: TRBV14; CDR3: CASSPRTGRNEKLFF; DNA: TGTGCCAGCAGTCCCCGGACAGGGCGGAATGAAAAACTGTTTTTT
D: TRBD1; J: TRBJ2-7; size: once; V: TRBV6-5; CDR3: CASSYRDRSYEQYF; DNA: TGTGCCAGCAGTTACCGGGACAGATCCTACGAGCAGTACTTC
D: NA; J: TRBJ1-2; size: few; V: TRBV5-4; CDR3: CASSSLGTVNYGYTF; DNA: TGTGCCAGCAGCTCACTCGGGACTGTAAACTATGGCTACACCTTC
D: NA; J: TRBJ2-5; size: few; V: TRBV7-9; CDR3: CASSSLGQLYF; DNA: TGTGCCAGCAGCTCCTTGGGACAACTGTACTTC
D: NA; J: TRBJ1-1; size: NA; V: TRBV19; CDR3: CASRRGGSQNTEAFF; DNA: TGTGCCAGTAGGAGGGGCGGGAGCCAGAACACTGAAGCTTTCTTT
D: TRBD1; J: TRBJ2-5; size: NA; V: TRBV29-1; CDR3: CSVLGGTGFTETQYF; DNA: TGCAGCGTCCTTGGCGGGACAGGGTTTACGGAGACCCAGTACTTC
D: TRBD1; J: TRBJ1-4; size: NA; V: TRBV14; CDR3: CASSYRTGEEKLFF; DNA: TGTGCCAGCAGCTATCGGACAGGGGAGGAAAAACTGTTTTTT
D: TRBD1; J: TRBJ1-2; size: NA; V: TRBV27; CDR3: CASSPVGQGDYGYTF; DNA: TGTGCCAGCAGTCCAGTGGGACAGGGGGACTATGGCTACACCTTC
D: NA; J: TRBJ1-3; size: NA; V: TRBV18; CDR3: CASSPQGSGNTIYF; DNA: TGTGCCAGCTCACCGCAGGGCTCTGGAAACACCATATATTTT
D: NA; J: TRBJ2-7; size: NA; V: TRBV7-9; CDR3: CASSLRAAYEQYF; DNA: TGTGCCAGCAGCCTGCGAGCGGCCTACGAGCAGTACTTC
D: TRBD1; J: TRBJ1-1; size: NA; V: TRBV18; CDR3: CASSPNTGDTEAFF; DNA: TGTGCCAGCTCACCGAATACAGGGGATACTGAAGCTTTCTTT
D: NA; J: TRBJ1-1; size: NA; V: TRBV5-1; CDR3: CASSLARGRGTIPEQNTEAFF; DNA: TGCGCCAGCAGCTTGGCCCGAGGGCGAGGAACAATACCAGAGCAGAACACTGAAGCTTTCTTT
D: NA; J: TRBJ2-1; size: NA; V: TRBV7-9; CDR3: CSSSPPQGGSYNEQFF; DNA: TGTTCCAGCAGCCCCCCACAGGGTGGATCCTACAATGAGCAGTTCTTC
D: NA; J: TRBJ2-3; size: NA; V: TRBV5-1; CDR3: CASSSLPGLPDTQYF; DNA: TGCGCCAGCAGCTCCCTCCCGGGACTCCCAGATACGCAGTATTTT
D: NA; J: TRBJ1-5; size: NA; V: TRBV19; CDR3: CASSRDYQPQHF; DNA: TGTGCCAGTAGCCGGGACTATCAGCCCCAGCATTTT
D: TRBD1; J: TRBJ1-1; size: NA; V: TRBV19; CDR3: CASSKPGQGRNTEAFF; DNA: TGTGCCAGTAGTAAACCGGGACAGGGTAGGAACACTGAAGCTTTCTTT
D: NA; J: TRBJ1-5; size: NA; V: TRBV10-3; CDR3: CAISVATNQPQHF; DNA: TGTGCCATCAGTGTGGCGACTAATCAGCCCCAGCATTTT
D: NA; J: TRBJ2-3; size: NA; V: TRBV11-2; CDR3: CASRRGTDTQYF; DNA: TGTGCCAGCAGACGCGGCACAGATACGCAGTATTTT
D: TRBD1; J: TRBJ1-1; size: NA; V: TRBV2; CDR3: CASSDPRGRGNTEAFF; DNA: TGTGCCAGCAGTGACCCCAGGGGGCGAGGGAACACTGAAGCTTTCTTT
D: NA; J: TRBJ2-1; size: NA; V: TRBV27; CDR3: CASSLGQSGLNEQFF; DNA: TGTGCCAGCAGTCTGGGACAGAGTGGACTAAATGAGCAGTTCTTC
D: TRBD1; J: TRBJ1-1; size: few; V: TRBV4-3; CDR3: CASSHRDSNTEAFF; DNA: TGCGCCAGCAGCCATCGGGACAGCAACACTGAAGCTTTCTTT
D: TRBD2; J: TRBJ2-2; size: once; V: TRBV27; CDR3: CVSLSLSGGLNTGELFF; DNA: TGTGTCAGCCTATCCCTGAGCGGGGGGCTAAACACCGGGGAGCTGTTTTTT
D: NA; J: TRBJ1-2; size: few; V: TRBV27; CDR3: CASTPTGRKRYGYTF; DNA: TGTGCCAGCACTCCAACGGGGAGAAAGCGGTATGGCTACACCTTC
D: TRBD1; J: TRBJ1-2; size: NA; V: TRBV27; CDR3: CASSLSGDSYGYTF; DNA: TGTGCCAGCAGTTTATCGGGGGACAGTTATGGCTACACCTTC
D: TRBD2; J: TRBJ2-1; size: NA; V: TRBV28; CDR3: CASSLTSDHSYNEQFF; DNA: TGTGCCAGCAGTTTAACTAGCGACCACTCCTACAATGAGCAGTTCTTC
D: NA; J: TRBJ1-6; size: NA; V: TRBV30; CDR3: CAWSGRGNSPLHF; DNA: TGTGCCTGGAGTGGAAGGGGTAATTCACCCCTCCACTTT
D: TRBD1; J: TRBJ2-7; size: NA; V: TRBV7-9; CDR3: CASSSSVGQGAYEQYF; DNA: TGTGCCAGCAGCTCCTCGGTAGGACAGGGAGCCTACGAGCAGTACTTC
D: TRBD1; J: TRBJ1-1; size: NA; V: TRBV5-6; CDR3: CASSLGTGGRNTEAFF; DNA: TGTGCCAGCAGCCTAGGGACAGGGGGTAGGAACACTGAAGCTTTCTTT
D: NA; J: TRBJ2-7; size: NA; V: TRBV2; CDR3: CASSEGYDNYEQYF; DNA: TGTGCCAGCAGTGAAGGCTACGACAACTACGAGCAGTACTTC
D: TRBD2; J: TRBJ2-3; size: NA; V: TRBV6-5; CDR3: CASSYSGLAGVDTQYF; DNA: TGTGCCAGCAGTTACTCGGGACTAGCGGGGGTCGATACGCAGTATTTT
D: NA; J: TRBJ2-1; size: NA; V: TRBV11-2; CDR3: CASSLGQYNEQFF; DNA: TGTGCCAGCAGCTTAGGGCAGTACAATGAGCAGTTCTTC
D: TRBD1; J: TRBJ2-5; size: NA; V: TRBV18; CDR3: CASSPMARGPQETQYF; DNA: TGTGCCAGCTCACCAATGGCCAGGGGGCCTCAAGAGACCCAGTACTTC
D: NA; J: TRBJ2-7; size: NA; V: TRBV5-1; CDR3: CASSLDGSTGEQYF; DNA: TGCGCCAGCAGCTTGGATGGGTCCACGGGGGAGCAGTACTTC
D: TRBD1; J: TRBJ1-5; size: once; V: TRBV30; CDR3: CAWSPGQGAQPQHF; DNA: TGTGCCTGGAGCCCCGGACAGGGGGCTCAGCCCCAGCATTTT